This T cell receptor beta chain was obtained from a study of blood T cells in healthy people across ages. Study-wide findings and caveats: PBMCs went unsorted, and a conclusive naive versus antigen-experienced comparison was therefore prevented. Diversity was estimated from one million T cells, and these estimates were considered underestimates. Getting older went along with TCR beta diversity per million T cells dropping roughly linearly.

A note on this clonotype: Its cognate antigen is unknown.

Germline-derived CDR1 and CDR2 are ENHRY and SYGVKD. The CDR3 sequence is 14 residues long. The ends lost 11 bases at V and 7 bases at J; junction bases unmatched: 12. In each sample, at least 6.5 million PBMCs were isolated. PCR was performed a second time for about 7 to 11 cycles using a sample-barcoded 5' primer and a J-beta primer mix. TCRdb analysed the 5' RACE reads with MiXCR anew, one entry per CDR3 protein. This table has 790,000 or so distinct CDR3 sequences, about 61% appearing once. Sequencing was done on a sample of blood. This receptor was obtained from a man aged 40-49 years in good health. The chain has TRBV10-3 and TRBJ2-2, with TRBD1 identical over 8 bases. The CDR3 sequence is CASDRGRVDGELFF. For the CDR3, the DNA is TGTGCCTCTGACAGGGGCCGAGTGGACGGGGAGCTGTTTTTT.